These 27 T cell receptor beta chains were sequenced from one sample in a study of blood T cell repertoires in COVID-19. Data came from immunoSEQ multiplex PCR; TCRdb stores just in-frame clones and leaves some out. The sample includes about 200,000 clones, 88% of them seen just once. The sample comprised peripheral blood. Receptors were obtained from a human donor in a cohort sampled during active COVID-19.

This chain joins TRBV7-2 and TRBJ2-1; 15 nucleotides align to TRBD2. Germline-derived CDR1 and CDR2 are SGHTA and FQGNSA. V shed 5 bases, J shed 6 bases, and the junction held 8 bases outside the gene matches. The CDR3 consists of 17 residues. The CDR3 protein is CASSGTSGRILPNEQFF. The CDR3 nucleotides are TGTGCCAGCAGCGGGACTAGCGGGAGGATTCTACCCAATGAGCAGTTCTTC. Based on the CDR3 plus reference TRBV7-2 and TRBJ2-1, the full variable domain is GAGVSQSPSNKVTEKGKDVELRCDPISGHTALYWYRQSLGQGLEFLIYFQGNSAPDKSGLPSDRFSAERTGGSVSTLTIQRTQQEDSAVYLCASSGTSGRILPNEQFFGPGTRLTVL.

The rearrangement joins TRBV6-2 or TRBV6-3 to TRBJ1-2, with D unclear. Looked up from germline, CDR1 is MNHEY and CDR2 is SVGEGT. CDR3 size: 11 residues. Deletions cut 3 bases from V and 7 bases from J, with 6 bases between. CDR3 residues: CASSYQVGYTF. CDR3 sequence (DNA): TGTGCCAGCAGTTATCAGGTTGGCTACACCTTC.

The genes are TRBV24-1 and TRBJ2-2; a possible D gene is TRBD1 (6 bases). The CDR3 is made up of 15 amino acids. V lost 0 bases to trimming and J lost 7 bases, with 11 bases between them. Germline lookup yields CDR1 KGHDR and CDR2 SFDVKD. CDR3 sequence (DNA): TGTGCCACCAGTGATTTGAACAGGGAGAGCGGGGAGCTGTTTTTT. Translated: CATSDLNRESGELFF.

The V and J genes are TRBV7-2 and TRBJ2-1; 8 nucleotides line up with TRBD1. J gave up 7 bases and V 4 bases, and 3 bases lay outside the gene matches. CDR3 size: 13 residues. Germline-derived CDR1 and CDR2 are SGHTA and FQGNSA. For the CDR3, the DNA is TGTGCCAGCAGCTCAGACAGGGGAAATGAGCAGTTCTTC. Protein sequence: CASSSDRGNEQFF.

CDR3 protein: CASSVSGGGTNEKLFF. The CDR3 DNA sequence: TGTGCCAGCAGTGTCTCGGGAGGGGGTACTAATGAAAAACTGTTTTTT. This chain links TRBV25-1 with TRBJ1-4; D is perhaps TRBD1 (6 bases). Germline V gene data show CDR1 as MGHDK and CDR2 as SYGVNS. V lost 4 bases and J lost 2, with 14 bases in between. The CDR3 is 16 residues long.

The chain employs TRBV4-1 and TRBJ1-1, with 10 positions matching TRBD1. The trim removed 4 bases at V and 1 base at J, leaving 0 bases unmatched. This CDR3 is 14 amino acids long. Germline V gene data show CDR1 as MGHRA and CDR2 as YSYEKL. Here the CDR3 DNA reads TGCGCCAGCAGCCGGGACAGGGGGAACACTGAAGCTTTCTTT. It codes for CASSRDRGNTEAFF.

The rearrangement uses TRBV3-1 (or the pseudogene TRBV3-2) and TRBJ1-4; 7 positions match TRBD1. Trimming took 3 bases from V and 6 from J; bases not matched to a gene: 4. This CDR3 has 14 amino acids. Germline CDR1 LGHDT, CDR2 YNNKEL (reference sequence). The CDR3 coding sequence is TGTGCCAGCAGCCACTCAGGGGGGTATGAAAAACTGTTTTTT. Amino acids: CASSHSGGYEKLFF.

This rearrangement joins TRBV7-9 to TRBJ2-5; 10 bases agree with TRBD1. CDR1 and CDR2 from the germline V gene are SEHNR and FQNEAQ (reference sequence). This CDR3 region has 16 residues. V trimming: 3 bases; J trimming: 5 bases; junction bases outside the gene matches: 9. In nucleotides, the CDR3 is TGTGCCAGCAGCTTTCCCGGGACAGGGGCCTTTGAGACCCAGTACTTC. Translation: CASSFPGTGAFETQYF.

The rearrangement links TRBV28 to TRBJ2-4; D unresolved. V was pared by 6 bases and J by 9 bases, with 15 bases between. The CDR3 has 13 residues. Germline V CDR1 and CDR2: MDHEN, SYDVKM. This CDR3 reads CASSFQVSIIQYF. For the CDR3, the DNA is TGTGCCAGCAGCTTCCAGGTATCCATCATTCAGTACTTC.

This clone was detected once. This chain joins TRBV6-5 and TRBJ1-1; D is unresolved. Germline V gene sequence: CDR1 MNHEY, CDR2 SVGAGI. The CDR3 extends over 15 amino acids. Between the trimmed V and J ends, which lost 0 bases and 1 base, there was a span of 9 bases. The CDR3 sequence: CASSYSISGNTEAFF. In DNA form, the CDR3 reads TGTGCCAGCAGTTACTCGATAAGCGGGAACACTGAAGCTTTCTTT.

This clone was observed a few times. This rearrangement joins TRBV5-1 to TRBJ2-7, with 7 bases aligning to TRBD2. This CDR3 spans 15 amino acids. Germline CDR1 SGHRS, CDR2 YFSETQ. Unmatched junction bases numbered 6, after V lost 3 bases and J lost 0 bases. CDR3 coding DNA: TGCGCCAGCAGCTCTGGAGGCGGGAGCTCCTACGAGCAGTACTTC. Translating gives CASSSGGGSSYEQYF.

The chain links TRBV11-3 to TRBJ2-1, with 8 bases matching TRBD2. This CDR3 is built from 15 residues. Unmatched junction bases numbered 4, after V lost 6 bases and J lost 0 bases. The germline V gene encodes CDR1 SGHNT and CDR2 YENEEA. The chain's CDR3 is CASSYGTSSYNEQFF. Written as DNA, the CDR3 is TGTGCCAGCAGTTACGGGACTAGCTCCTACAATGAGCAGTTCTTC. Using reference TRBV11-3 and TRBJ2-1 for the parts outside the CDR3, the full variable domain is EAGVVQSPRYKIIEKKQPVAFWCNPISGHNTLYWYLQNLGQGPELLIRYENEEAVDDSQLPKDRFSAERLKGVDSTLKIQPAELGDSAVYLCASSYGTSSYNEQFFGPGTRLTVL.

This clone showed up just once. The chain couples TRBV19 to TRBJ1-6, with a tentative D call TRBD1 (6 bases). Germline CDR1 and CDR2: LNHDA and SQIVND (reference sequence). The CDR3 covers 14 residues. Trimming took off 5 bases at V and 5 bases at J, with 10 bases between the two ends. The CDR3 loop is CASSSGTNNSPLHF. The CDR3 DNA sequence: TGTGCCAGTAGTTCCGGGACAAATAATTCACCCCTCCACTTT.

This chain links TRBV4-3 with TRBJ2-1, with TRBD2 matching over 9 bases. CDR1 and CDR2 from the germline V gene are LGHNA and YSLEER. Unmatched junction bases numbered 10, after V lost 4 bases and J lost 6 bases. CDR3 length: 16 amino acids. Here the CDR3 reads CASSPRTSAPPNEQFF. The CDR3 DNA reads TGCGCCAGCAGCCCTCGGACTAGCGCGCCACCCAATGAGCAGTTCTTC.

The rearrangement uses TRBV9 and TRBJ1-5, with D uncertain. Germline CDR1 SGDLS, CDR2 YYNGEE. CDR3 length: 14 residues. V was trimmed by 0 bases and J by 7 bases, leaving 11 bases between them. CDR3 sequence: CASSVGTEAQPQHF. In DNA, the CDR3 is TGTGCCAGCAGCGTAGGGACGGAGGCCCAGCCCCAGCATTTT.

This clone was recorded a few times. CDR3 sequence (DNA): TGTGCCTGGAGGGGACAGGGGCCGACCTACGAGCAGTACTTC. Residues: CAWRGQGPTYEQYF. The J gene is TRBJ2-7, the V gene TRBV30, with 10 positions matching TRBD1. The junction had 4 bases not matched to a gene; V was cut back by 3 bases and J by 2 bases. The CDR3 spans 14 residues. Germline lookup yields CDR1 GTSNPN and CDR2 SVGIG (reference sequence).

The genes are TRBV6-2 or TRBV6-3 and TRBJ2-2, with TRBD2 as a possible D gene (6 bases). V was shortened by 3 bases and J by 7 bases, with 9 bases between the two germline ends. The CDR3 loop spans 13 amino acids. From germline, CDR1 is MNHEY and CDR2 SVGEGT. CDR3 in DNA: TGTGCCAGCAGTTATGGGGGGAGCGGGGAGCTGTTTTTT. This codes for CASSYGGSGELFF.

Only one count was recorded for this clone. This rearrangement joins TRBV5-4 to TRBJ1-1, with D perhaps matching TRBD1 (5 bases). V lost 3 bases and J 11 bases, leaving 17 bases between the germline ends. The CDR3 runs to 13 residues. The germline V gene has CDR1 SGHNT and CDR2 YYREEE (reference sequence). The CDR3 reads CASSYMGQGLAFF. DNA of the CDR3: TGTGCCAGCAGCTATATGGGGCAGGGTCTCGCTTTCTTT.

The chain carries TRBV27 and TRBJ1-2, with 8 bases matching TRBD1. CDR1 and CDR2 from the germline V gene are MNHEY and SMNVEV (reference sequence). This CDR3 is 14 amino acids long. The ends lost 6 bases at V and 11 bases at J; junction bases unmatched: 14. This chain's CDR3 is CASRGGQGALSYTF. The CDR3 region has the DNA TGTGCCAGCAGGGGGGGGCAGGGGGCGCTTAGTTACACCTTC.

This sequence joins TRBV19 and TRBJ2-5, with TRBD2 identical over 8 bases. This CDR3 is 16 amino acids long. V lost 3 bases to trimming and J lost 4 bases; unmatched junction nucleotides: 10. Germline CDR1 is LNHDA and CDR2 is SQIVND (reference sequence). CDR3: CASSIQAGGVSETQYF. CDR3 DNA sequence: TGTGCCAGTAGTATTCAGGCGGGAGGTGTCTCAGAGACCCAGTACTTC.

V and J are TRBV5-5 and TRBJ1-2; 7 nucleotides line up with TRBD1. Looked up from germline, CDR1 is SGHKS and CDR2 is YYEKEE (reference sequence). There are 14 residues in the CDR3. J lost 4 bases, V lost 2 bases, and 5 bases had no gene match. The CDR3 nucleotides are TGTGCCAGCAGCTTTGAGGGGGCGGCCTATGGCTACACCTTC. This codes for CASSFEGAAYGYTF.

This clone has only one observation. This rearrangement joins TRBV5-6 to TRBJ1-4; 12 bases are shared with TRBD1. The germline CDR1 and CDR2 sequences are SGHDT and YYEEEE. The CDR3 spans 16 residues. Trimming cost V 4 bases and J 8 bases; bases outside gene matches: 9. The CDR3 DNA reads as TGTGCCAGCAGCCCCGGGACAGGGGGCGGTCGAGAAAAACTGTTTTTT. Its protein is CASSPGTGGGREKLFF.

CDR3 region: CASGTSGFYEQYF. The CDR3 DNA follows: TGTGCCAGCGGGACTAGCGGATTCTACGAGCAGTACTTC. V usage is TRBV6-5 and J usage is TRBJ2-7, with 11 bases that match TRBD2. CDR1 and CDR2 (germline): MNHEY, SVGAGI. CDR3 length equals 13 residues. Unmatched junction bases numbered 3, after V lost 8 bases and J lost 3 bases.

The J gene is TRBJ1-5, the V gene TRBV6-6; no clear D. V lost 2 bases and J lost 6, with 14 bases in between. The CDR3 consists of 15 residues. Germline lookup yields CDR1 MNHNY and CDR2 SVGAGI (reference sequence). In DNA, the CDR3 is TGTGCCAGCAGTTACGTCCACGAGGGTTCTCAGCCCCAGCATTTT. It yields the protein CASSYVHEGSQPQHF.

As to this clone: The same CDR3 arises from other DNA sequences in this sample as well. The chain joins TRBV7-2 to TRBJ2-1; 11 bases fit TRBD2. The CDR3 contains 14 residues. Trimming cost V 4 bases and J 5 bases; bases outside gene matches: 1. CDR1 and CDR2 (germline): SGHTA, FQGNSA. The CDR3 reads CASSSSGGHNEQFF. For the CDR3, the DNA is TGTGCCAGCAGCTCTAGCGGGGGGCACAATGAGCAGTTCTTC.

The chain combines TRBV20-1 with TRBJ2-4; a possible D gene is TRBD2 (5 bases). Trimming stripped 3 bases from V and 7 bases from J, with 19 bases between. Germline V gives CDR1 DFQATT, CDR2 SNEGSKA (reference sequence). The length of the CDR3 is 15 residues. The CDR3 DNA reads as TGCAGTGCTAGTTTTGCGGGCCCTGGGAATAACATTCAGTACTTC. Translating it yields CSASFAGPGNNIQYF.

The J gene is TRBJ1-2, the V gene TRBV6-5, with 9 bases identical to TRBD1. J lost 7 bases, V lost 6 bases, and 9 bases had no gene match. Germline V gives CDR1 MNHEY, CDR2 SVGAGI. This CDR3 spans 14 amino acids. The CDR3 region has the DNA TGTGCCAGCAGATTAACGGACAGGGGAGTTGGCTACACCTTC. Amino acids: CASRLTDRGVGYTF.